The entry that follows covers one T cell receptor (beta chain) sequence. Germline CDR1 reads LNHDA; CDR2 reads SQIVND (reference sequence). V gave up 5 bases and J gave up 2 bases, with 14 bases separating them. The CDR3 contains 15 residues. The data were obtained in a study of OX40 agonist ivuxolimab in advanced cancers. Method: immunoSEQ multiplex PCR; TCRdb's copy keeps in-frame clones and lacks some. This sample has approximately 60,000 clones, with roughly 80% found just once. The chain couples TRBV19 to TRBJ2-3; either TRBD1 or TRBD2 may fit D (5 bases each). The receptor comes from an adult with an advanced solid tumor such as melanoma, head and neck, liver or kidney cancer. The starting material was CD4+ or CD8+ T cells sorted from blood, obtained in a trial of the OX40 agonist ivuxolimab. Here the CDR3 reads CASSAGTPVTDTQYF. The CDR3, as DNA: TGTGCCAGTAGTGCCGGGACCCCCGTCACAGATACGCAGTATTTT.